This is a list of T cell receptor beta chains from one sample in a study of PD-L1 blockade in urothelial cancer. Sequencing used immunoSEQ multiplex PCR; TCRdb keeps in-frame clones, though not all of them. The sample lists roughly 43,000 clones, roughly 77% occurring once. The sample consisted of PBMCs, taken around atezolizumab (anti-PD-L1) treatment. Receptors originate from a man between 65 and 85 years old with urothelial cancer. Each CDR3 is given with its conserved first and last residue. D genes are given only for firm matches. Where a row states a size, it is once, few, many or the class of an expanded clone; other rows omit it.

CASSLFELAGTGELFF	TGTGCCAGCAGTTTATTTGAACTAGCGGGGACCGGGGAGCTGTTTTTT	TRBV28	NA	TRBD2	TRBJ2-2
CASSLSTGYTGELFF	TGCGCCAGCAGCTTATCGACAGGGTACACCGGGGAGCTGTTTTTT	TRBV5-1	NA	TRBD1	TRBJ2-2
CASSLGQLRMNTEAFF	TGCGCCAGCAGCTTGGGTCAACTCCGAATGAACACTGAAGCTTTCTTT	TRBV5-1	NA	NA	TRBJ1-1
CASSQSGYEQYF	TGTGCCAGCAGCCAAAGCGGTTACGAGCAGTACTTC	TRBV14	NA	NA	TRBJ2-7
CASSFIQQRRLRIHNTEAFF	TGTGCCAGCAGTTTTATACAACAGAGACGGTTACGGATACACAACACTGAAGCTTTCTTT	TRBV28	few	NA	TRBJ1-1
CASSSHPGLALDEQFF	TGTGCCAGCAGTTCGCATCCGGGACTAGCTCTCGATGAGCAGTTCTTC	TRBV27	NA	TRBD2	TRBJ2-1
CASSHRTSGTNEQFF	TGTGCCAGCAGCCACCGGACTAGCGGGACGAATGAGCAGTTCTTC	TRBV11-3	once	TRBD2	TRBJ2-1
CASSSSQGWGTEAFF	TGTGCCAGCAGCTCTTCACAGGGATGGGGCACTGAAGCTTTCTTT	TRBV7-9	few	NA	TRBJ1-1
CASFRDYNEQFF	TGTGCCAGCTTCCGGGACTACAATGAGCAGTTCTTC	TRBV18	NA	NA	TRBJ2-1
CASSRHSELAGETGELFF	TGTGCCAGCAGTCGCCACTCGGAACTAGCGGGAGAGACCGGGGAGCTGTTTTTT	TRBV25-1	NA	TRBD2	TRBJ2-2
CASSDTTSGRETQYF	TGTGCCAGCAGTGACACCACTAGCGGGAGGGAGACCCAGTACTTC	TRBV25-1	NA	TRBD2	TRBJ2-5
CASSYGTLSGANVLTF	TGTGCCAGCAGTTACGGGACTCTTTCTGGGGCCAACGTCCTGACTTTC	TRBV6-5	NA	NA	TRBJ2-6
CASSQGSSGRLEQYF	TGCGCCAGCAGCCAAGGCTCTAGCGGGAGGCTGGAGCAGTACTTC	TRBV4-1	NA	TRBD2	TRBJ2-7
CASSDHAGDSYNEQFF	TGTGCCAGCAGCGATCACGCGGGGGACTCCTACAATGAGCAGTTCTTC	TRBV27	few	TRBD2	TRBJ2-1
CASSVHKFNGNTIYF	TGTGCCAGCAGTGTACATAAGTTTAACGGAAACACCATATATTTT	TRBV6-1	NA	NA	TRBJ1-3
CASSIRDRGNWNEQFF	TGTGCCAGTAGTATCCGCGACAGGGGGAACTGGAATGAGCAGTTCTTC	TRBV19	medium-sized	TRBD1	TRBJ2-1
CASSKQNRDHQPQHF	TGTGCCAGCAGCAAGCAGAACAGGGACCATCAGCCCCAGCATTTT	TRBV21-1	NA	NA	TRBJ1-5
CASSSQGATEAFF	TGTGCCAGCAGCTCACAGGGTGCCACTGAAGCTTTCTTT	TRBV5-6	NA	NA	TRBJ1-1
CASSSQYAGLGADTIYF	TGTGCCAGCAGCTCTCAATACGCGGGACTGGGAGCAGACACCATATATTTT	TRBV7-2	NA	NA	TRBJ1-3
CASADRGKGEDTEAFF	TGTGCTAGTGCGGACAGGGGGAAAGGGGAGGACACTGAAGCTTTCTTT	TRBV12-5	NA	TRBD1	TRBJ1-1
CASRDPGQGSHTQYF	TGTGCCAGTCGCGATCCGGGACAGGGCTCCCATACGCAGTATTTT	TRBV19	NA	TRBD1	TRBJ2-3
CASSIEGTGLYNEQFF	TGCGCCAGCAGCATCGAAGGGACAGGGCTGTACAATGAGCAGTTCTTC	TRBV5-1	NA	TRBD1	TRBJ2-1
CASSWGQGTEAFF	TGTGCCAGCAGTTGGGGACAGGGCACTGAAGCTTTCTTT	TRBV28	once	TRBD1	TRBJ1-1
CATSRDSPSSGNTIYF	TGTGCCACCAGCAGAGATAGCCCAAGCTCTGGAAACACCATATATTTT	TRBV15	NA	NA	TRBJ1-3
CAWSVLAGTGELFF	TGTGCCTGGAGTGTACTAGCCGGCACCGGGGAGCTGTTTTTT	TRBV30	NA	NA	TRBJ2-2